This TCR beta chain was profiled in a study of shared clonotypes between healthy human individuals. About the study: With ages of 18 to 49, the donors were a couple of women and a few men. Study-wide results and limits: Larger estimated richness was generally seen in naive subsets than in memory subsets.

Generated by immunoSEQ multiplex PCR, the TCRdb table keeps only in-frame clones and is missing some. The profile shows just over 2,000,000 clones, just under 95% of them singletons. Details on this clone: As yet, its antigen is unknown.

As defined, naive CD8 cells were CD45RO-negative and positively selected for CCR7, with terminally differentiated effector memory CD45RA+ cells excluded. Donors had no recently reported acute infections or vaccinations and were HIV-negative. The receptor was isolated from a man aged 18 to 35 in good health. The sequenced material came from naive CD8+ T cells sorted from blood.

The CDR3 sequence is CASSLGVELFF. CDR3 nucleotide sequence: TGTGCCAGCAGCTTAGGGGTGGAGCTGTTTTTT. This sequence joins TRBV11-2 and TRBJ2-2; no firm D call. The CDR3 runs 11 residues. Germline-derived CDR1 and CDR2 are SGHAT and FQNNGV. The V and J ends lost 1 base and 10 bases respectively, with 4 bases between them.